The next 8 T cell receptor beta chains were all read from a single sample in a study of vaccination and CD4 T cells after COVID-19 (dated by TCRdb to about 2022). Libraries were constructed by PCR. The run used an Illumina iSeq 100. At the Johns Hopkins FTIC core, DNA from the cultured CD4+ T cells underwent TCR sequencing with the Oncomine TCR Beta short-read assay. The raw public data were reprocessed by TCRdb itself: fastp quality trimming at Q25, MiXCR clonotype calling, in-frame beta chains only. Every entry covers one CDR3 protein and lists the most common genes and DNA from its rows. A total of more than 9,000 distinct CDR3 sequences appear in this sample, about 74% of them only once. In total, the top ten clones hold approximately 11% of the sample. These TCRs are of unknown antigen specificity. The treatment or condition label on this specimen signifies: approximately nine-day PBMC culture with coronavirus spike peptide pools or control peptides (ViraFEST assay).

Sequenced material: CD4+ T cells from blood, cultured in vitro. The source is a human donor who had recovered from COVID-19.

This clonotype occurred once. The rearrangement joins TRBV7-9 to TRBJ2-5, with TRBD1 as a possible D gene (6 bases). The CDR3 contains 15 residues. V was cut by 1 base and J by 5 bases, with 14 bases left in between. Germline-derived CDR1 and CDR2 are SEHNR and FQNEAQ (reference sequence). The CDR3 sequence is CASSLELGAGETQYF. The CDR3 nucleotides read TGTGCCAGCAGCTTAGAATTGGGGGCGGGTGAGACCCAGTACTTC. The whole variable domain, filled in from reference TRBV7-9 and TRBJ2-5, reads DTGVSQNPRHKITKRGQNVTFRCDPISEHNRLYWYRQTLGQGPEFLTYFQNEAQLEKSRLLSDRFSAERPKGSFSTLEIQRTEQGDSAMYLCASSLELGAGETQYFGPGTRLLVL.

The CDR3: CSVGLTEGPETLHF. DNA of the CDR3: TGCAGCGTTGGTCTCACAGAGGGTCCGGAGACCCTCCACTTT. The genes are TRBV29-1 and TRBJ1-6; D is ambiguous. The V gene lost 4 bases and the J gene lost 14 bases, with 21 bases spanning the gap. Germline lookup yields CDR1 SQVTM and CDR2 ANQGSEA. This CDR3 comprises 14 residues.

This rearrangement joins TRBV5-4 to TRBJ2-2; 15 bases are a match to TRBD2. The germline CDR1 and CDR2 sequences are SGHNT and YYREEE (reference sequence). With 0 bases clipped from V and 6 bases from J, the junction kept 3 bases outside the gene matches. This CDR3 is 17 amino acids long. CDR3 region: CASSLDGLAGGPGELFF. The DNA of the CDR3 is TGTGCCAGCAGCTTGGACGGACTAGCGGGGGGGCCCGGGGAGCTGTTTTTT.

The gene calls are TRBV7-9 and TRBJ1-1; D uncertain. The length of the CDR3 is 12 residues. With 1 base removed from V and 8 bases from J, the gap between germline ends came to 8 bases. Germline lookup yields CDR1 SEHNR and CDR2 FQNEAQ (reference sequence). The CDR3 DNA follows: TGTGCCAGCAGCTTAGGTGCCAGGGAAGCTTTCTTT. The encoded protein is CASSLGAREAFF. Full variable domain (missing parts from reference TRBV7-9 and TRBJ1-1): DTGVSQNPRHKITKRGQNVTFRCDPISEHNRLYWYRQTLGQGPEFLTYFQNEAQLEKSRLLSDRFSAERPKGSFSTLEIQRTEQGDSAMYLCASSLGAREAFFGQGTRLTVV.

Comment on this clonotype: A junction end diverges from the germline sequence, so it may reflect a read error. The DNA of the CDR3 is TGTGTCAGCAGTGGGAGGGAGGGGTTGGGTGGCTACACCTTC. Its translation: CVSSGREGLGGYTF. V gene TRBV7-2 combines with J gene TRBJ1-2; TRBD1 is a possible D gene (5 bases). The CDR3 has 14 amino acids. CDR1 SGHTA and CDR2 FQGNSA come from the germline V gene.

The V and J genes are TRBV28 and TRBJ2-3; D unclear. CDR1 and CDR2 (germline): MDHEN, SYDVKM. This CDR3 spans 13 amino acids. V lost 7 bases to trimming and J lost 4 bases, with 12 bases between them. The CDR3 reads CASIPQAADTQYF. CDR3 in DNA: TGTGCCAGCATTCCGCAGGCAGCAGATACGCAGTATTTT.

The chain recombines TRBV2 with TRBJ2-6; no reliable D call. Germline V gene lookup returns CDR1 SNHLY and CDR2 FYNNEI. Trimming took 3 bases from V and 2 from J, leaving 2 bases between them. The CDR3 has 13 amino acids. In DNA, the CDR3 is TGTGCCAGCAGTGAGACTGGGGCCAACGTCCTGACTTTC. Amino acids: CASSETGANVLTF.

The rearrangement links TRBV5-6 to TRBJ2-2; no firm D call. The CDR3 consists of 16 residues. The V and J ends lost 1 base and 2 bases respectively, with 12 bases between them. Looked up from germline, CDR1 is SGHDT and CDR2 is YYEEEE. CDR3 amino acids: CASSLIRTLNTGELFF. The CDR3 nucleotides read TGTGCCAGCAGCTTGATTAGGACCCTAAACACCGGGGAGCTGTTTTTT.